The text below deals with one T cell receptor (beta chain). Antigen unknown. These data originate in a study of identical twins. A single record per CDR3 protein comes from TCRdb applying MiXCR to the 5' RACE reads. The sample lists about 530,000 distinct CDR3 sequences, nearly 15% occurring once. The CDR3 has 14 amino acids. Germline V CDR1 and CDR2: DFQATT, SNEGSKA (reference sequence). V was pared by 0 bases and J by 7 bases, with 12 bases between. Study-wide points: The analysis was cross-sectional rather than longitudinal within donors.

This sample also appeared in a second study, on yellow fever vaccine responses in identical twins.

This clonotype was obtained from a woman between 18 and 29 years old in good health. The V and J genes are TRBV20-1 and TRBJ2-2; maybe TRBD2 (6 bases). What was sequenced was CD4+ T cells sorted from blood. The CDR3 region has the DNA TGCAGTGCTAGAGATCCAGGGAGGATCGGGGAGCTGTTTTTT. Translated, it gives CSARDPGRIGELFF.